The 7 T cell receptor beta chains below all came from one sample that was sequenced in a study of cytomegalovirus exposure and HLA in healthy donors. The primer mix had 60 Vbeta and 13 Jbeta primers. Assay used: immunoSEQ multiplex PCR; TCRdb lists only in-frame clones, some missing. This sample has around 140,000 clones; about four fifths occur once, and the top ten carry about 2.2%. Sequencing was done on a sample of PBMCs. These receptors were taken from a woman under 30 in good health and CMV-seropositive.

The chain joins TRBV29-1 to TRBJ2-2; D is undetermined. Germline lookup yields CDR1 SQVTM and CDR2 ANQGSEA. This CDR3 is 12 amino acids long. The CDR3 DNA is TGCAGTTATTCTAGTGGCACCGGGGAGCTGTTTTTT. This sequence encodes CSYSSGTGELFF.

This chain joins TRBV5-1 and TRBJ2-5; 12 nucleotides agree with TRBD2. Germline-derived CDR1 and CDR2 are SGHRS and YFSETQ. The CDR3 is 17 amino acids. V shed 4 bases, J shed 5 bases, and the junction held 12 bases outside the gene matches. The CDR3 DNA is TGCGCCAGCAGCCCGGCTAGCGGGGGGGCAGACCGGGAGACCCAGTACTTC. Translation: CASSPASGGADRETQYF. The whole variable domain, remainder taken from reference TRBV5-1 and TRBJ2-5, is KAGVTQTPRYLIKTRGQQVTLSCSPISGHRSVSWYQQTPGQGLQFLFEYFSETQRNKGNFPGRFSGRQFSNSRSEMNVSTLELGDSALYLCASSPASGGADRETQYFGPGTRLLVL.

The gene calls are TRBV7-9 and TRBJ2-7, with 10 bases aligning to TRBD1. CDR3 length: 16 residues. CDR1 is SEHNR, CDR2 FQNEAQ, per germline (reference sequence). The trim removed 5 bases at V and 4 bases at J, leaving 11 bases unmatched. Written as DNA, the CDR3 is TGTGCCAGCAGCCGATCCGGAGGGACAGGGGTTTACGAGCAGTACTTC. Protein: CASSRSGGTGVYEQYF.

The V gene is TRBV19, the J gene TRBJ1-6; D is ambiguous. The germline V gene encodes CDR1 LNHDA and CDR2 SQIVND (reference sequence). The CDR3 is 15 amino acids. V gave up 7 bases and J gave up 0 bases, with 10 bases separating them. Here the CDR3 DNA reads TGTGCCAGTAAGAAGTCAGGCTCCTATAATTCACCCCTCCACTTT. Translation gives CASKKSGSYNSPLHF.

In this sample, this clone turned up once. The V gene is TRBV11-2, the J gene TRBJ2-7, with TRBD1 matching over 9 bases. Germline V gene data show CDR1 as SGHAT and CDR2 as FQNNGV. V was pared by 1 base and J by 7 bases, with 8 bases of the junction left unmatched. The CDR3 has 15 amino acids. Here the CDR3 DNA reads TGTGCCAGCAGCTTAGCCGGGACAGGGAGTAGGGAGCAGTACTTC. It specifies CASSLAGTGSREQYF.

This clone was seen a single time. The rearrangement joins TRBV4-1 to TRBJ1-6, with 9 bases that match TRBD1. CDR3 length equals 17 residues. Germline-derived CDR1 and CDR2 are MGHRA and YSYEKL. V was pared by 4 bases and J by 5 bases, with 9 bases of the junction left unmatched. For the CDR3, the DNA is TGCGCCAGCAGCCCCGCCGGGACAGGGATCAATAATTCACCCCTCCACTTT. Amino acid sequence: CASSPAGTGINNSPLHF.

This chain links TRBV29-1 with TRBJ1-2; 7 bases match TRBD1. The V and J ends lost 5 bases and 3 bases, in that order; junction bases with no gene match: 6. The germline V gene encodes CDR1 SQVTM and CDR2 ANQGSEA. This CDR3 is built from 13 residues. CDR3 in amino acids: CSVLTGLDYGYTF. CDR3 DNA: TGCAGCGTTCTGACAGGGTTAGACTATGGCTACACCTTC.